One sample yielded the 15 T cell receptor beta chains listed below, sequenced in a study of Graves' ophthalmopathy and Graves' hyperthyroidism. Amplified material comprised TCR beta CDR3 regions derived from RNA transcripts. Second-round multiplex PCR came after first-round RT-PCR with HTBI primers. Each CDR3 protein gets one entry after TCRdb re-called the multiplex PCR reads with MiXCR. The sample consists of about 1.2 million distinct CDR3 sequences, around a third of them appearing once. Specimen: peripheral blood or thyroid tissue (not recorded which). These receptors all stem from an adult man with Graves' hyperthyroidism.

This clonotype was seen more than once but under ten times. V and J are TRBV5-8 and TRBJ2-7; D unresolved. V was shortened by 7 bases and J by 2 bases, with 16 bases between the two germline ends. CDR3 length: 14 residues. Germline CDR1 SGHTS, CDR2 YDEGEE. The CDR3 reads CASGQFVSTYEQYF. The DNA of the CDR3 is TGTGCCAGCGGCCAATTCGTTTCGACCTACGAGCAGTACTTC.

The rearrangement links TRBV10-3 to TRBJ1-2; no definite D call. This CDR3 comprises 13 residues. Germline CDR1 ENHRY, CDR2 SYGVKD. The ends were cut back, 5 bases at V and 1 base at J, with 8 bases in the middle. The CDR3 DNA reads as TGTGCCATCAGTACCGGGAATAACTATGGCTACACCTTC. Translated, it gives CAISTGNNYGYTF.

The table lists this clonotype with many counts. The J gene is TRBJ1-1, the V gene TRBV20-1, with unresolved D. V lost 0 bases, J lost 9 bases, and 11 bases lay in between. In germline, CDR1 is DFQATT, CDR2 SNEGSKA (reference sequence). This CDR3 is 12 amino acids long. The CDR3 DNA follows: TGCAGTGCTAGAGATACTGGGTTTAAAGCTTTCTTT. Encoded protein: CSARDTGFKAFF.

The sample holds many counts of this clonotype. The genes are TRBV20-1 and TRBJ1-4, with D maybe TRBD1 (6 bases). Per germline, CDR1 DFQATT and CDR2 SNEGSKA (reference sequence). Trimming shortened V by 8 bases and J by 6 bases, and 16 bases separated the two germline ends. This CDR3 has 13 residues. CDR3 bases: TGCAGTTTCTTACAGGGTAGGGATGAAAAACTGTTTTTT. It codes for CSFLQGRDEKLFF.

In this sample, this clonotype turned up a few times. The rearrangement uses TRBV6-6 and TRBJ1-2; 11 bases align to TRBD1. Germline V gene sequence: CDR1 MNHNY, CDR2 SVGAGI (reference sequence). With 5 bases clipped from V and 6 bases from J, the junction kept 11 bases outside the gene matches. The CDR3 is 16 residues long. The CDR3 DNA follows: TGTGCCAGCAGTCCAACAACGGGACAGGGGGATCATGGCTACACCTTC. It translates to CASSPTTGQGDHGYTF.

The chain joins TRBV6-5 to TRBJ1-2, with 8 bases lining up with TRBD1. This CDR3 has 15 residues. The germline gives CDR1 MNHEY, CDR2 SVGAGI. The V and J ends lost 2 bases and 6 bases, in that order; junction bases with no gene match: 8. CDR3 amino acids: CASSYPGQDFDGYTF. The CDR3 bases are TGTGCCAGCAGTTACCCGGGACAGGACTTTGATGGCTACACCTTC.

Concerning this clonotype: A much more abundant neighbour one base away suggests this may be a read error. V and J are TRBV19 and TRBJ2-5; unclear D gene. Per the germline V gene, CDR1 is LNHDA and CDR2 is SQIVND (reference sequence). CDR3 length: 13 residues. Trimming shortened V by 5 bases and J by 2 bases, and 9 bases separated the two germline ends. DNA for the CDR3: TGTGCCAGTAGTGGGCCCCAACAAGAGACCCAGTACTTC. Encoded protein: CASSGPQQETQYF.

This clonotype was seen repeatedly, ten times or more. This sequence joins TRBV29-1 and TRBJ1-1; weak D call: TRBD1 (5 bases). The CDR3 has 12 residues. The germline CDR1 and CDR2 sequences are SQVTM and ANQGSEA. V lost 6 bases, J lost 1 base, and 9 bases lay in between. In DNA, the CDR3 is TGCAGCGTATCGAGGGGGAACACTGAAGCTTTCTTT. Its translation: CSVSRGNTEAFF.

Here the CDR3 reads CASSLIHIAGGPYEQYF. For the CDR3, the DNA is TGTGCCAGCAGCTTAATACACATAGCGGGAGGGCCTTACGAGCAGTACTTC. The rearrangement links TRBV7-2 to TRBJ2-7; 11 bases agree with TRBD2. The CDR3 is made up of 17 amino acids. Germline V gives CDR1 SGHTA, CDR2 FQGNSA. J gave up 4 bases and V 2 bases, and 10 bases lay outside the gene matches.

The sample holds many counts of this clonotype. DNA for the CDR3: TGTGCCAGCAGCCAGCCAGCAGGGGCGTGGGATCAGCCCCAGCATTTT. Protein product: CASSQPAGAWDQPQHF. The chain uses TRBV2 and TRBJ1-5; D may be TRBD1 (6 bases). CDR3 length: 16 residues. Between the trimmed V and J ends, which lost 6 bases and 5 bases, there was a span of 20 bases. The germline gives CDR1 SNHLY, CDR2 FYNNEI.

The rearrangement links TRBV7-9 to TRBJ1-4; maybe TRBD1 (5 bases). This CDR3 is built from 13 residues. V gave up 4 bases and J gave up 8 bases, with 11 bases separating them. The V gene's germline CDR1 is SEHNR and CDR2 FQNEAQ (reference sequence). CDR3 bases: TGTGCCAGCAGCTGCCGGGGGAAGGAAAAACTGTTTTTT. Residues: CASSCRGKEKLFF.

This clonotype came up many times. The gene calls are TRBV7-9 and TRBJ1-4; D gene unclear. From germline, CDR1 is SEHNR and CDR2 FQNEAQ (reference sequence). V was trimmed by 5 bases and J by 8 bases, leaving 9 bases between them. This CDR3 is 12 amino acids long. The CDR3 loop is CASSPEPEKLFF. CDR3 nucleotides: TGTGCCAGCAGCCCCGAACCGGAAAAACTGTTTTTT.

This clonotype came up a few times. The chain links TRBV4-3 to TRBJ2-7; D uncertain. Trimming removed 0 bases at V and 0 bases at J, with 12 bases between. The CDR3 extends over 16 amino acids. Germline CDR1 reads LGHNA; CDR2 reads YSLEER. The CDR3 spells CASSQDPARSSYEQYF. As DNA, the CDR3 is TGCGCCAGCAGCCAAGATCCGGCCAGGAGCTCCTACGAGCAGTACTTC.

This clonotype was picked up many times. V is TRBV29-1 and J is TRBJ2-7; D uncertain. Trimming removed 4 bases at V and 2 bases at J, with 12 bases between. This CDR3 region has 13 residues. Germline V gene lookup returns CDR1 SQVTM and CDR2 ANQGSEA. The DNA for the CDR3 is TGCAGCGTTGGAGGAAGAAATCCCTACGAGCAGTACTTC. It yields the protein CSVGGRNPYEQYF.

This clonotype was observed at least ten times. The J gene is TRBJ2-6, the V gene TRBV10-3; 9 bases map to TRBD1. Germline V gives CDR1 ENHRY, CDR2 SYGVKD. The V and J ends lost 6 bases and 0 bases, in that order; junction bases with no gene match: 12. The CDR3 consists of 19 residues. CDR3 coding DNA: TGTGCCATCAGCGCCCCCCCCGGGACAGGGAACTCTGGGGCCAACGTCCTGACTTTC. Amino acid sequence: CAISAPPGTGNSGANVLTF.